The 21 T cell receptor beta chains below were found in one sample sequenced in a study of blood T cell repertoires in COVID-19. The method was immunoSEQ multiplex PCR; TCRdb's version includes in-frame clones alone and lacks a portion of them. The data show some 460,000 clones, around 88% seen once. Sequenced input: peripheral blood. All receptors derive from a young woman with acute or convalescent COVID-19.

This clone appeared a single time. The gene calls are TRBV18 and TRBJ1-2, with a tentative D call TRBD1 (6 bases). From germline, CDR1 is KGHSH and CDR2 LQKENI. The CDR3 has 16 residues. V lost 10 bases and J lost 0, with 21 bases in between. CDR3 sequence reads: CANRSNRATTNYGYTF. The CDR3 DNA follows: TGTGCCAACCGAAGTAACAGGGCAACCACTAACTATGGCTACACCTTC.

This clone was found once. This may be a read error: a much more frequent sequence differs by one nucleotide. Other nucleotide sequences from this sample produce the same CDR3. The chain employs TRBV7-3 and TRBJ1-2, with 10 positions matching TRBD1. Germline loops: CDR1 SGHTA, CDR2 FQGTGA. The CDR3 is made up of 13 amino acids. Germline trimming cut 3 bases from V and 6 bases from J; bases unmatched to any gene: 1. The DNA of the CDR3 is TGTGCCAGCAGCTTGACAGGGGGCGATGGCTACACCTTC. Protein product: CASSLTGGDGYTF.

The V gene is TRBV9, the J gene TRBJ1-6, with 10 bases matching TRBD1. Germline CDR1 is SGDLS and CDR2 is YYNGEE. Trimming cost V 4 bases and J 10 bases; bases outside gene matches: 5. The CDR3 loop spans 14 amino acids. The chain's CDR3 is CASSPWTGGSPLHF. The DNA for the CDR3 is TGTGCCAGCAGCCCTTGGACAGGGGGATCACCCCTCCACTTT.

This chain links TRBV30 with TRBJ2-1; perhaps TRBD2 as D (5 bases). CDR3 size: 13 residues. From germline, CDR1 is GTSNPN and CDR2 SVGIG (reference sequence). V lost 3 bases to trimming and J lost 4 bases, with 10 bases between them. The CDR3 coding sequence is TGTGCCTGGAGCCCCGGAGGATACAATGAGCAGTTCTTC. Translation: CAWSPGGYNEQFF.

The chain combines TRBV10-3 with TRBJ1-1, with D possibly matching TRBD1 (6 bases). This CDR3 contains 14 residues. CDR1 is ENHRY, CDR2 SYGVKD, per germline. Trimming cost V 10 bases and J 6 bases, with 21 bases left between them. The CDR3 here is CATRGGAGISEAFF. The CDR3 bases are TGTGCCACTCGGGGGGGCGCGGGTATATCTGAAGCTTTCTTT.

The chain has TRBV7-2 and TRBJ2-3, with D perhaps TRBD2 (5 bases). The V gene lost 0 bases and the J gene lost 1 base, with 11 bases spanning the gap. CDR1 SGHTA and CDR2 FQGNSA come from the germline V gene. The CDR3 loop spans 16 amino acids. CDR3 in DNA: TGTGCCAGCAGCTTAGCGCAAAGCGGCGGCACAGATACGCAGTATTTT. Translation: CASSLAQSGGTDTQYF.

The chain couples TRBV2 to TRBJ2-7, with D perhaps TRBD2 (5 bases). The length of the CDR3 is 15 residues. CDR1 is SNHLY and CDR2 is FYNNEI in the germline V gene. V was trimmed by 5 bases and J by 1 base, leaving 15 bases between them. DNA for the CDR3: TGTGCCAGCAGTCAGGCGAGGGTTCCGTCCTACGAGCAGTACTTC. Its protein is CASSQARVPSYEQYF.

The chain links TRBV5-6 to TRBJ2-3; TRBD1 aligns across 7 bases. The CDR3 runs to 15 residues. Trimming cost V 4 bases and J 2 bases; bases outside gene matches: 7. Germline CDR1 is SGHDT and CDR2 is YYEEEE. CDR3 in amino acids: CASSLGQSSTDTQYF. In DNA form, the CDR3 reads TGTGCCAGCAGCCTGGGACAGTCATCCACAGATACGCAGTATTTT. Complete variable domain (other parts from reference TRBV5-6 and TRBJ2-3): DAGVTQSPTHLIKTRGQQVTLRCSPKSGHDTVSWYQQALGQGPQFIFQYYEEEERQRGNFPDRFSGHQFPNYSSELNVNALLLGDSALYLCASSLGQSSTDTQYFGPGTRLTVL.

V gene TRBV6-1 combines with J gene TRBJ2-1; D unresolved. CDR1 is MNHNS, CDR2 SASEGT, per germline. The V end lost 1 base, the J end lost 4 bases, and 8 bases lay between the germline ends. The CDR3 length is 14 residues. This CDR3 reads CASSEDSGYNEQFF. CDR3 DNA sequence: TGTGCCAGCAGTGAAGATTCCGGTTACAATGAGCAGTTCTTC.

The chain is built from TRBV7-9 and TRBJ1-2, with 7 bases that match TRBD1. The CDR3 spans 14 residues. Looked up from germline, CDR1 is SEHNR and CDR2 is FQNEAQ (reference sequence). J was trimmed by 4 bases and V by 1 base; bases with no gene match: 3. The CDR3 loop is CASSLDRGGYGYTF. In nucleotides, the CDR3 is TGTGCCAGCAGCTTAGACAGGGGCGGCTATGGCTACACCTTC.

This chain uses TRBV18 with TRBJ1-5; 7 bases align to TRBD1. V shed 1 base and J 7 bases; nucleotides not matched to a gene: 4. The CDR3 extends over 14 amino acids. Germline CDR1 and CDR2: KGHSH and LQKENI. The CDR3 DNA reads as TGTGCCAGCTCACCACAGGGGGCGTTGCAGCCCCAGCATTTT. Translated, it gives CASSPQGALQPQHF.

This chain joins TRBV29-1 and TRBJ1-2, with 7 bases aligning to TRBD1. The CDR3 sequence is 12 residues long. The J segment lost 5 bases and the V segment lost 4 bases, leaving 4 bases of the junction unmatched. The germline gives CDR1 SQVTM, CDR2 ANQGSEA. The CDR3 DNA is TGCAGCGTTGCTCAGGGGGGTTATGGCTACACCTTC. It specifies CSVAQGGYGYTF.

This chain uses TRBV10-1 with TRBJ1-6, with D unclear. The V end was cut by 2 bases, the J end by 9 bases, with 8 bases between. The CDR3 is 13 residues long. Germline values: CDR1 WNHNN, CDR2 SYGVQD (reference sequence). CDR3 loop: CASSEQAGSPLHF. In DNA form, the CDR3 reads TGCGCCAGCAGTGAGCAGGCGGGTTCACCCCTCCACTTT.

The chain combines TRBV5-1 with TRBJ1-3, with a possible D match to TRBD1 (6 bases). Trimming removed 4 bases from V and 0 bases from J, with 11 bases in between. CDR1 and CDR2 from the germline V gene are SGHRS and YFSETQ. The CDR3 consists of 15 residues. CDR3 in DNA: TGCGCCAGCAGCCTTGGCAGGGGCTCTGGAAACACCATATATTTT. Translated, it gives CASSLGRGSGNTIYF.

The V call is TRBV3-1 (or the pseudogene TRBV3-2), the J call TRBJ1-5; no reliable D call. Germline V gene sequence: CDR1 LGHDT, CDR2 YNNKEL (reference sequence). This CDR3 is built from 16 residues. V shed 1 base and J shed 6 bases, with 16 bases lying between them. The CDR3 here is CASSQVRHQERQPQHF. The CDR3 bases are TGTGCCAGCAGCCAAGTAAGACACCAGGAACGTCAGCCCCAGCATTTT.

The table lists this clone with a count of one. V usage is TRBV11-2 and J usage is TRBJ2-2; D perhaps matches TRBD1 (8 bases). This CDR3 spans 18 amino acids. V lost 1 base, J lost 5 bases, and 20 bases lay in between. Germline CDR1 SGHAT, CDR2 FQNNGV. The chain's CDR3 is CASSLVRQGQGGTGELFF. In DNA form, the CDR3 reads TGTGCCAGCAGCTTAGTACGTCAAGGACAGGGAGGGACCGGGGAGCTGTTTTTT.

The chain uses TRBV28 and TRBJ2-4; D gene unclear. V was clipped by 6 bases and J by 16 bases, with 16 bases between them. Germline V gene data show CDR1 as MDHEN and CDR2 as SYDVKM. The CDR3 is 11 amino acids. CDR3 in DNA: TGTGCCAGCAGCCGCGGTCGAGAATCTTACTTC. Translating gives CASSRGRESYF.

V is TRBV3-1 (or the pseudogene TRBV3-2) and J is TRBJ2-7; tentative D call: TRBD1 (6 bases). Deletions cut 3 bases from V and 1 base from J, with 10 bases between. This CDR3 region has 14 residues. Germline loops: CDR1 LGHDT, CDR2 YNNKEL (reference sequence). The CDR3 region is CASSHSTGSYEQYF. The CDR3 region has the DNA TGTGCCAGCAGCCACTCGACAGGATCCTACGAGCAGTACTTC.

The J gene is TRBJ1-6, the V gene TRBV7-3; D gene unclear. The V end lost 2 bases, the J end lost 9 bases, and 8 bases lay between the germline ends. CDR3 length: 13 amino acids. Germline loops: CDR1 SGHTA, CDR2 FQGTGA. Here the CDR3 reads CASSLERGSPLHF. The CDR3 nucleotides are TGTGCCAGCAGCTTAGAGCGGGGTTCACCCCTCCACTTT.

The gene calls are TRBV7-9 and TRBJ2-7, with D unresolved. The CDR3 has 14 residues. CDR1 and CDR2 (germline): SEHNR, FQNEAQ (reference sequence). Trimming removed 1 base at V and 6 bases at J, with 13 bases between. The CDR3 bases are TGTGCCAGCAGCTTAGTCGCCCCAAGAGGCGAGCAGTACTTC. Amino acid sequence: CASSLVAPRGEQYF.

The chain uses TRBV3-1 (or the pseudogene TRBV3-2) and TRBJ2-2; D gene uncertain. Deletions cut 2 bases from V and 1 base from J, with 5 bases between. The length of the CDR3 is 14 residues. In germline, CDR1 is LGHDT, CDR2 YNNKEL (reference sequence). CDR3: CASSQKLNTGELFF. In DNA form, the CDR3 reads TGTGCCAGCAGCCAAAAACTGAACACCGGGGAGCTGTTTTTT.